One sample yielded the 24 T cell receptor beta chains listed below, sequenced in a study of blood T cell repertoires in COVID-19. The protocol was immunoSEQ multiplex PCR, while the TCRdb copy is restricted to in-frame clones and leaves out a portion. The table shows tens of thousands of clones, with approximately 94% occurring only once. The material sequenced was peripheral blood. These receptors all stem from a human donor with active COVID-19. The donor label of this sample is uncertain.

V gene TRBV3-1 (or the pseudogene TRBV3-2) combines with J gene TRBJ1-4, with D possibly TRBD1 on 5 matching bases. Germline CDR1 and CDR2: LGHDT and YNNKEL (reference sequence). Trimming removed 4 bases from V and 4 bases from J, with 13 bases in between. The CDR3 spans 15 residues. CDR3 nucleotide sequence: TGTGCCAGCAGCCCCAAGGGGTTAATTAATGAAAAACTGTTTTTT. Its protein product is CASSPKGLINEKLFF.

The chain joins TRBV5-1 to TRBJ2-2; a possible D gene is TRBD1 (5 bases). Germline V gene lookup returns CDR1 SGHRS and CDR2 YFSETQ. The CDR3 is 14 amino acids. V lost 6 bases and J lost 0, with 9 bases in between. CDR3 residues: CASKGRANTGELFF. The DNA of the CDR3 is TGCGCCAGCAAAGGCAGGGCGAACACCGGGGAGCTGTTTTTT.

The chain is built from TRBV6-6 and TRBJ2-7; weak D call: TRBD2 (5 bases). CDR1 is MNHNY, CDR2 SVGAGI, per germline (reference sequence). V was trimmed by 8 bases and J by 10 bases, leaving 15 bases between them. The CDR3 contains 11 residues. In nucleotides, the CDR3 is TGTGCCAGCGGGGTGGGGAGAGGACAGTACTTC. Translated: CASGVGRGQYF.

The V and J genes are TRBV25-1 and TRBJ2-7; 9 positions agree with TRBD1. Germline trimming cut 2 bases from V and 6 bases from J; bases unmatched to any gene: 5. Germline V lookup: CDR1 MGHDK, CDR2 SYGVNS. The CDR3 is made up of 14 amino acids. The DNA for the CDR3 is TGTGCCAGCAGTGAAACACAGGGGGCTGGCGAGCAGTACTTC. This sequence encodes CASSETQGAGEQYF.

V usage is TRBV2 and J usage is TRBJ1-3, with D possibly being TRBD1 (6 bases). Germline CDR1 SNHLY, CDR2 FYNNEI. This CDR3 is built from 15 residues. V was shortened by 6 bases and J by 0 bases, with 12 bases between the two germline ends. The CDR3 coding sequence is TGTGCCAGCAGGGTCCGGGACAACTCTGGAAACACCATATATTTT. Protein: CASRVRDNSGNTIYF.

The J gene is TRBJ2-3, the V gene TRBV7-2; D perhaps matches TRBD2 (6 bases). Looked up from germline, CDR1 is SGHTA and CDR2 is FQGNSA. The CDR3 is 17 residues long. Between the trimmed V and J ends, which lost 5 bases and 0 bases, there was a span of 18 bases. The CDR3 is CASSSPGRLSSTDTQYF. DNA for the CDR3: TGTGCCAGCAGCAGTCCCGGGAGACTTTCTAGCACAGATACGCAGTATTTT.

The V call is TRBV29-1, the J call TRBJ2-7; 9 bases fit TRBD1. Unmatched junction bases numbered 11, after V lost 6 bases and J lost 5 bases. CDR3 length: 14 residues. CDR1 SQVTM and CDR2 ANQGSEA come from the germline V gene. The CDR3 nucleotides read TGCAGCGTATCAGGGACAGGGCCGTCCCACGAGCAGTACTTC. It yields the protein CSVSGTGPSHEQYF.

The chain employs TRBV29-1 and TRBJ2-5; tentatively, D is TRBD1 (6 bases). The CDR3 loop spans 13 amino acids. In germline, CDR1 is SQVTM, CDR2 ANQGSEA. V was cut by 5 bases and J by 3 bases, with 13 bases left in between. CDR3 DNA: TGCAGCGTTCCCGGGCCAGGGGAAGAGACCCAGTACTTC. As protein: CSVPGPGEETQYF.

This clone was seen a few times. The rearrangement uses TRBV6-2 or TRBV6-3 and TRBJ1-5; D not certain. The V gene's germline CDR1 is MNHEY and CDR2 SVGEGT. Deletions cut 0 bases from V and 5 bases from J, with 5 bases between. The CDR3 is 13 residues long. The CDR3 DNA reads TGTGCCAGCAGTTACTCCGCGGATCAGCCCCAGCATTTT. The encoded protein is CASSYSADQPQHF.

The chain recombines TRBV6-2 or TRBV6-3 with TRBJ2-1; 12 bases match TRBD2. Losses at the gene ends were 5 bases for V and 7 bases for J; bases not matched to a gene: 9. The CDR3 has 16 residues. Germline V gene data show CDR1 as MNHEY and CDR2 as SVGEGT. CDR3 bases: TGTGCCAGCAGTGGACTAGCGGGAAGGCGTGGGAATGAGCAGTTCTTC. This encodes CASSGLAGRRGNEQFF.

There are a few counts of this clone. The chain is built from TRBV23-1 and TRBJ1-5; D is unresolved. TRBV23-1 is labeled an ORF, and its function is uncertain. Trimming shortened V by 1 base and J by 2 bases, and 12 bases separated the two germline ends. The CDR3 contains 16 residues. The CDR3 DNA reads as TGCGCCAGCAGTCAATTTTCTGGGGAGGGCAATCAGCCCCAGCATTTT. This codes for CASSQFSGEGNQPQHF.

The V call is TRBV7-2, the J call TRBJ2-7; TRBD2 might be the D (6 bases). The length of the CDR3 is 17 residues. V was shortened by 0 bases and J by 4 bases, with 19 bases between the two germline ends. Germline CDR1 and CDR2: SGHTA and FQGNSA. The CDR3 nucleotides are TGTGCCAGCAGCTTAGCTGAACCGGGACTCCCAGTGTACGAGCAGTACTTC. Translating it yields CASSLAEPGLPVYEQYF.

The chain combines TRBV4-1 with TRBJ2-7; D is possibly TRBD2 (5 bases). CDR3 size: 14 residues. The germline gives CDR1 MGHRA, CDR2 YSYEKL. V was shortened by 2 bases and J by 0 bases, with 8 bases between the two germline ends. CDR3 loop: CASSQQRNSYEQYF. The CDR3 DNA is TGCGCCAGCAGCCAACAGCGGAACTCCTACGAGCAGTACTTC.

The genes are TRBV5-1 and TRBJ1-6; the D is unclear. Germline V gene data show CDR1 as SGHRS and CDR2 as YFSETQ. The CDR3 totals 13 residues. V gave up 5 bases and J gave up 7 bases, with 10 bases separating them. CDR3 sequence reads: CASRLTLNSPLHF. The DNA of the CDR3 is TGCGCCAGCAGACTTACCCTGAATTCACCCCTCCACTTT.

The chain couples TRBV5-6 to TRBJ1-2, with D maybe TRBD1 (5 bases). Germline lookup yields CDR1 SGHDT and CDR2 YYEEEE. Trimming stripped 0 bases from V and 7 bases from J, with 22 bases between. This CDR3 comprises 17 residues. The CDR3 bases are TGTGCCAGCAGCTTGGAGGTTTGGGGCAGGATTAGCTTTGGCTACACCTTC. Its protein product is CASSLEVWGRISFGYTF.

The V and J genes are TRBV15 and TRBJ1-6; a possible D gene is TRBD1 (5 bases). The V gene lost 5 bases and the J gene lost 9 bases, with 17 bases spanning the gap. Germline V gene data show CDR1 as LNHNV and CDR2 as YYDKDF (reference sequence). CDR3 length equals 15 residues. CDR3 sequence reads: CATSDVKGISSPLHF. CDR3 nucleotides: TGTGCCACCAGCGACGTGAAGGGGATCTCTTCACCCCTCCACTTT.

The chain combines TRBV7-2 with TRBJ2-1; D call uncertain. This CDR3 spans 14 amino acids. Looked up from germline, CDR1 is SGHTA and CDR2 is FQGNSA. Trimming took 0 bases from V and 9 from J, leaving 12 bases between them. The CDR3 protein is CASSLAWLSVEQFF. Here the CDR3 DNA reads TGTGCCAGCAGCTTAGCGTGGTTGAGCGTTGAGCAGTTCTTC.

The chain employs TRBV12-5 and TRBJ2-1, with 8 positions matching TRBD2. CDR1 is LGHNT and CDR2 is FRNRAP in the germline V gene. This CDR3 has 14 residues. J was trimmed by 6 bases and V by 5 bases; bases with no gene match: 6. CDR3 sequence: CASGAGLEFNEQFF. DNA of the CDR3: TGTGCTAGTGGTGCGGGACTAGAGTTCAATGAGCAGTTCTTC.

CDR3 in DNA: TGTGCCAGCAGTTTATTAGGGGTCCACAATGAGCAGTTCTTC. Translated: CASSLLGVHNEQFF. The V call is TRBV28, the J call TRBJ2-1, with a possible D match to TRBD1 (5 bases). CDR1 is MDHEN and CDR2 is SYDVKM in the germline V gene. The CDR3 sequence is 14 residues long. V lost 1 base and J 5 bases, leaving 9 bases between the germline ends. Based on the CDR3 plus reference TRBV28 and TRBJ2-1, the full variable domain is DVKVTQSSRYLVKRTGEKVFLECVQDMDHENMFWYRQDPGLGLRLIYFSYDVKMKEKGDIPEGYSVSREKKERFSLILESASTNQTSMYLCASSLLGVHNEQFFGPGTRLTVL.

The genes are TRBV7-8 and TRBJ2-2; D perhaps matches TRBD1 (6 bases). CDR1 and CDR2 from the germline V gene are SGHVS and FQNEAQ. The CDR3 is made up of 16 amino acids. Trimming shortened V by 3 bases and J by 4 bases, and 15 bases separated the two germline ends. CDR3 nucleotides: TGTGCCAGCAGCTTTAGGACAGATTTTGTCACCGGGGAGCTGTTTTTT. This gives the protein CASSFRTDFVTGELFF.

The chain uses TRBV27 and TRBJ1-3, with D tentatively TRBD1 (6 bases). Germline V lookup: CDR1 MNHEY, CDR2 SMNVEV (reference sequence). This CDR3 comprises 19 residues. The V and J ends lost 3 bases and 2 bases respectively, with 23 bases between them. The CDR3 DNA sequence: TGTGCCAGCAGTTTCCAGAAATTAATACAGGGTTTAGCTGGAAACACCATATATTTT. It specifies CASSFQKLIQGLAGNTIYF.

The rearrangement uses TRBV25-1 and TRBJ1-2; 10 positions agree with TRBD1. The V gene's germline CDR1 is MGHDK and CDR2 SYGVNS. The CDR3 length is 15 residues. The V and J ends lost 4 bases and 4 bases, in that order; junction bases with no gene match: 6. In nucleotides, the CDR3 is TGTGCCAGCAGTGGGACAGGGGGGGGTTCCTATGGCTACACCTTC. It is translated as CASSGTGGGSYGYTF.

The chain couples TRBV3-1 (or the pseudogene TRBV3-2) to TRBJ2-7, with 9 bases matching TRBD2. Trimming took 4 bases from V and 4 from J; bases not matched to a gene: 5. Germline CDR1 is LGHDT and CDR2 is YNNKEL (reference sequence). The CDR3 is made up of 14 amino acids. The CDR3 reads CASSLSGSRYEQYF. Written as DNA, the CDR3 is TGTGCCAGCAGCCTTAGCGGGAGCAGATACGAGCAGTACTTC.

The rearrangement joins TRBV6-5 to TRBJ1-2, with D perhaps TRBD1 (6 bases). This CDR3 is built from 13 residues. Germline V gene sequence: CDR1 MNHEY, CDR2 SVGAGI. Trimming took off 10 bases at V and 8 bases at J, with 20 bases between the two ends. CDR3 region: CATRRGTNGGYTF. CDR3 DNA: TGTGCCACCAGAAGGGGGACAAACGGCGGCTACACCTTC.